This T cell receptor beta chain stems from a study of blood T cells in healthy people across ages (dated by TCRdb to the mid-2010s). For the study in its entirety: Template switching captured roughly one uniquely barcoded TCR beta cDNA molecule per two T cells in model experiments. Four age groups were formed from the donors: young (average approximately 15 years), middle-aged (around 37), aged (around 62) and long-lived (approximately 80). To avoid experimental bias, donors of different ages were distributed randomly across sequencing lanes. Two additional independent replicas of 1 million unique cDNA reads from the same blood draw were analyzed for two donors (one aged 18 to 30 and one aged 80 or older). The study measured age-related changes in TCR beta repertoire diversity using deep sequencing normalized with unique cDNA molecular identifiers. General conclusions and limits of the study: There was a strong correlation between observed TCR beta diversity and the percentage of naive T cells measured by flow cytometry. Because profiling used bulk unsorted PBMCs, naive and antigen-experienced compartments could not be compared conclusively. The long-lived group showed more naive CD4+ T cells, fewer expanded clones and increased TCR diversity than the aged group, suggesting age selection. Estimates of total diversity from one million sequenced T cells were regarded as lower bounds and underestimates. Observed TCR beta diversity per million T cells fell roughly linearly with age, and a significant reduction was already apparent by age roughly 41. Donor CMV infection status was unknown, potentially confounding age-related changes in expanded clonotypes.

As regards this clonotype: The antigen it recognizes is unknown. Nothing much larger sits one base from this clone, and base qualities are not available.

CDR3 length: 12 amino acids, cysteine to phenylalanine. Only the CDR3 DNA is retained, 36 bases long and in frame from the first base. Relative to germline, V is missing 3 bases and J is missing 8 bases, with 2 bases of the junction outside any gene match. CDR1 is given as SGDLS and CDR2 as YYNGEE, both from the germline V gene. The roughly 39 donors, aged 6 to 90 years, were systemically healthy Caucasian individuals from Russia. About 9.1 milliliters of peripheral blood were collected from each donor into EDTA-treated Vacutainer tubes. Ficoll-Paque density-gradient centrifugation was used to isolate PBMCs, with at least 6.5 million per sample. Trizol reagent was used to extract total RNA from the PBMCs, yielding at least 5.5 micrograms per sample. Naive CD45RAhigh/CD27high T cell percentages were measured by flow cytometry on a PBMC aliquot from every donor. The library was built by means of 5' RACE. TCRdb shows the sequencer as Illumina HiSeq 2500. A second PCR of roughly 7 to 11 cycles was run with a J-beta primer mix and a sample-barcoded 5' primer. A unique molecular identifier was introduced onto each TCR beta cDNA molecule by a template-switch 5' adaptor carrying 12 random nucleotides. Each sample yielded at least 2.5 million CDR3-containing paired-end reads. First-strand cDNA was synthesized from all RNA with the Mint cDNA synthesis kit, primed by a TRBC-specific oligonucleotide. After uracil-DNA glycosylase treatment, a first 18-cycle PCR used universal primers M1SS and BC2_uni_R on all cDNA. In the original analysis: For normalization, 1 million high-quality reads, each with a distinct molecular identifier, were randomly selected from each sample. Reads sharing molecular identifiers were discarded rather than binned into consensus sequences. MiTCR, with a Q25 quality threshold and the strictest error-elimination algorithm, was used for CDR3 identification, clonotype clustering and error correction. A nonparametric unseen species model using Euler transformation provided a lower-bound estimate of total TCR beta diversity. The public reads were reprocessed in TCRdb via fastp at Q25 and MiXCR, keeping in-frame beta chains. Rows merge per CDR3 protein into single entries with the most common DNA and genes. In this record, the V and J calls reflect TCRdb's handling and not the investigators' own analysis. The sample has about 1.5 million distinct CDR3 sequences on record, 35% to 45% of them singletons. Approximately 4.1% of the sample belongs to the ten largest clones.

The specimen sequenced was blood. The chain links TRBV9 with TRBJ1-2; 9 bases in the junction line up with TRBD1. The receptor was derived from a woman younger than 30 in good health. CDR3 protein: CASSGQGEGYTF. At the DNA level, the sequence is TGTGCCAGCAGCGGACAGGGGGAAGGCTACACCTTC.